The next 23 T cell receptor beta chains were all read from a single sample in a study of blood T cell repertoires in COVID-19. Profiling relied on immunoSEQ multiplex PCR, and the TCRdb table lists in-frame clones only, not all of them. Here the sample spans 150,000 to 200,000 clones, roughly 85% being singletons. The specimen sequenced was peripheral blood. These receptors all come from a human donor with acute or convalescent COVID-19. The donor label of this sample is uncertain.

The CDR3 region has the DNA TGTGCCAGCAGTGACGGGGTAGGCTACACCTTC. This gives the protein CASSDGVGYTF. This chain uses TRBV2 with TRBJ1-2; D uncertain. The CDR3 loop spans 11 amino acids. V lost 3 bases, J lost 8 bases, and 7 bases lay in between. The germline V gene has CDR1 SNHLY and CDR2 FYNNEI.

The chain is built from TRBV11-2 and TRBJ1-6; 7 positions agree with TRBD1. Germline V CDR1 and CDR2: SGHAT, FQNNGV. The CDR3 is 14 residues long. The trim removed 7 bases at V and 4 bases at J, leaving 4 bases unmatched. CDR3 sequence reads: CASKTGQYNSPLHF. CDR3 coding DNA: TGTGCCAGCAAGACGGGACAGTATAATTCACCCCTCCACTTT.

The chain carries TRBV7-9 and TRBJ2-5; 9 bases are a match to TRBD2. CDR1 and CDR2 from the germline V gene are SEHNR and FQNEAQ (reference sequence). V lost 5 bases, J lost 9 bases, and 13 bases stayed unmatched. The CDR3 totals 15 residues. The CDR3 is CASSRGTSGSGAQYF. The CDR3 DNA reads TGTGCCAGCAGCCGTGGCACTAGCGGGTCTGGGGCCCAGTACTTC.

This chain uses TRBV3-1 (or the pseudogene TRBV3-2) with TRBJ2-7; 10 bases map to TRBD2. With V trimmed by 4 bases and J by 3 bases, 3 bases remained unmatched. Germline loops: CDR1 LGHDT, CDR2 YNNKEL (reference sequence). This CDR3 has 14 residues. This CDR3 is CASSLAGGHYEQYF. The CDR3 bases are TGTGCCAGCAGCCTAGCGGGGGGTCACTACGAGCAGTACTTC.

This chain links TRBV10-3 with TRBJ1-2; the D gene is possibly TRBD1 (6 bases). Germline V gives CDR1 ENHRY, CDR2 SYGVKD. Trimming cost V 4 bases and J 3 bases, with 12 bases left between them. The CDR3 length is 14 residues. DNA of the CDR3: TGTGCCATCAGTGTACAGGGTGGATACTATGGCTACACCTTC. It encodes CAISVQGGYYGYTF.

V gene TRBV4-1 combines with J gene TRBJ1-5; weak D call: TRBD1 (5 bases). Deletions cut 5 bases from V and 2 bases from J, with 13 bases between. Looked up from germline, CDR1 is MGHRA and CDR2 is YSYEKL. The CDR3 sequence is 15 residues long. The CDR3 DNA reads TGCGCCAGCAGCGGGGGAGGCAGGGGCAATCAGCCCCAGCATTTT. Amino acid sequence: CASSGGGRGNQPQHF.

This rearrangement joins TRBV9 to TRBJ2-1; D perhaps matches TRBD2 (6 bases). This CDR3 comprises 16 residues. Germline V gene lookup returns CDR1 SGDLS and CDR2 YYNGEE. Trimming took off 0 bases at V and 5 bases at J, with 15 bases between the two ends. The CDR3: CASSVVERAGNNEQFF. The CDR3 DNA reads as TGTGCCAGCAGCGTAGTGGAAAGGGCGGGGAACAATGAGCAGTTCTTC.

The V gene is TRBV7-2, the J gene TRBJ1-1; 7 nucleotides agree with TRBD1. The length of the CDR3 is 16 residues. V lost 4 bases and J lost 0; bases outside the gene matches: 8. Germline V gene sequence: CDR1 SGHTA, CDR2 FQGNSA. The CDR3 spells CASSSRRGPLNTEAFF. Written as DNA, the CDR3 is TGTGCCAGCAGCTCCCGAAGGGGGCCTTTGAACACTGAAGCTTTCTTT.

Concerning this clone: This CDR3 is also generated by other DNA sequences in the sample. The J gene is TRBJ2-7, the V gene TRBV5-4; the match to TRBD1 covers 7 bases. V gave up 0 bases and J gave up 2 bases; unmatched junction bases: 2. CDR3 length: 14 residues. CDR1 and CDR2 (germline): SGHNT, YYREEE (reference sequence). The CDR3 here is CASSLGQGAYEQYF. DNA for the CDR3: TGTGCCAGCAGCTTGGGGCAGGGGGCCTACGAGCAGTACTTC.

The chain links TRBV7-9 to TRBJ1-3; a weak D match, TRBD1 (6 bases). CDR3 size: 16 residues. The germline V gene encodes CDR1 SEHNR and CDR2 FQNEAQ (reference sequence). V lost 5 bases, J lost 0 bases, and 14 bases lay in between. The CDR3 DNA follows: TGTGCCAGCAGCGTCGGACAGCCCCGCTCTGGAAACACCATATATTTT. Amino acid sequence: CASSVGQPRSGNTIYF.

This chain links TRBV7-9 with TRBJ2-3, with D uncertain. Trimming removed 5 bases from V and 0 bases from J, with 12 bases in between. The CDR3 extends over 15 amino acids. Germline V CDR1 and CDR2: SEHNR, FQNEAQ (reference sequence). In DNA, the CDR3 is TGTGCCAGCAGCACAAACAGCCTTAGCACAGATACGCAGTATTTT. As protein: CASSTNSLSTDTQYF. Supplemented by reference TRBV7-9 and TRBJ2-3, the full variable domain reads DTGVSQNPRHKITKRGQNVTFRCDPISEHNRLYWYRQTLGQGPEFLTYFQNEAQLEKSRLLSDRFSAERPKGSFSTLEIQRTEQGDSAMYLCASSTNSLSTDTQYFGPGTRLTVL.

The chain has TRBV11-2 and TRBJ1-1; D is undetermined. The CDR3 is 16 residues long. Trimming shortened V by 0 bases and J by 3 bases, and 14 bases separated the two germline ends. Germline CDR1 is SGHAT and CDR2 is FQNNGV. The DNA for the CDR3 is TGTGCCAGCAGCTTAGAGTTCCGGGTAAAGTACACTGAAGCTTTCTTT. Translated, it gives CASSLEFRVKYTEAFF.

This sequence joins TRBV6-5 and TRBJ1-5, with 7 bases aligning to TRBD1. The germline gives CDR1 MNHEY, CDR2 SVGAGI. V lost 4 bases and J lost 7; bases outside the gene matches: 7. The CDR3 runs 14 residues. The CDR3 DNA is TGTGCCAGCAGTTTCACAGGGGTAGGGCAGCCCCAGCATTTT. As protein: CASSFTGVGQPQHF.

The chain employs TRBV3-1 (or the pseudogene TRBV3-2) and TRBJ2-3, with a weak D call TRBD2 (6 bases). The CDR3 has 14 amino acids. Trimming left V 3 bases short and J 8 bases short, with 15 bases between. Germline V gives CDR1 LGHDT, CDR2 YNNKEL (reference sequence). CDR3 loop: CASSQLGGAGTQYF. The CDR3 DNA reads as TGTGCCAGCAGCCAGCTCGGCGGGGCGGGTACGCAGTATTTT.

The chain recombines TRBV2 with TRBJ1-1; D is perhaps TRBD1 (6 bases). The germline gives CDR1 SNHLY, CDR2 FYNNEI. The length of the CDR3 is 14 residues. Trimming took 8 bases from V and 4 from J, leaving 17 bases between them. CDR3 in amino acids: CASLLPGVGTEAFF. CDR3 sequence (DNA): TGTGCCAGCCTCCTGCCAGGGGTTGGCACTGAAGCTTTCTTT. Based on the CDR3 plus reference TRBV2 and TRBJ1-1, the full variable domain is EPEVTQTPSHQVTQMGQEVILRCVPISNHLYFYWYRQILGQKVEFLVSFYNNEISEKSEIFDDQFSVERPDGSNFTLKIRSTKLEDSAMYFCASLLPGVGTEAFFGQGTRLTVV.

This clone occurred once. The J gene is TRBJ1-2, the V gene TRBV7-8, with 7 bases aligning to TRBD1. The junction had 5 bases not matched to a gene; V was cut back by 5 bases and J by 5 bases. Germline V gene lookup returns CDR1 SGHVS and CDR2 FQNEAQ. The CDR3 loop spans 13 amino acids. The CDR3 sequence: CASSQTGPYGYTF. The CDR3 nucleotides read TGTGCCAGCAGCCAGACAGGGCCTTATGGCTACACCTTC.

The chain carries TRBV20-1 and TRBJ1-6; 7 bases match TRBD1. This CDR3 contains 15 residues. Germline loops: CDR1 DFQATT, CDR2 SNEGSKA (reference sequence). Trimming removed 3 bases from V and 5 bases from J; junction bases left unmatched: 7. The chain's CDR3 is CSASRDRPNNSPLHF. In DNA, the CDR3 is TGCAGTGCTAGTCGGGACAGACCTAATAATTCACCCCTCCACTTT.

This clone was seen more than once but under ten times. This chain connects TRBV5-8 to TRBJ1-4, with D perhaps TRBD1 (6 bases). The CDR3 sequence is 15 residues long. Germline V gives CDR1 SGHTS, CDR2 YDEGEE. V was shortened by 0 bases and J by 11 bases, with 17 bases between the two germline ends. The CDR3 here is CASSLGSGPRGKLFF. CDR3 nucleotide sequence: TGTGCCAGCAGCTTGGGATCCGGTCCCAGGGGTAAACTGTTTTTT. Filled out from reference TRBV5-8 and TRBJ1-4, the complete variable domain reads EAGVTQSPTHLIKTRGQQATLRCSPISGHTSVYWYQQALGLGLQFLLWYDEGEERNRGNFPPRFSGRQFPNYSSELNVNALELEDSALYLCASSLGSGPRGKLFFGSGTQLSVL.

The V gene is TRBV27, the J gene TRBJ1-5, with 11 bases identical to TRBD1. Germline lookup yields CDR1 MNHEY and CDR2 SMNVEV (reference sequence). The CDR3 runs 15 residues. Losses at the gene ends were 4 bases for V and 4 bases for J; bases not matched to a gene: 3. The CDR3 sequence is CASSYGTGGNQPQHF. The CDR3 DNA reads as TGTGCCAGCAGTTATGGGACAGGGGGGAATCAGCCCCAGCATTTT.

V and J are TRBV3-1 (or the pseudogene TRBV3-2) and TRBJ2-1; TRBD1 might be the D (7 bases). Trimming took 5 bases from V and 5 from J, leaving 16 bases between them. This CDR3 has 15 amino acids. Germline V lookup: CDR1 LGHDT, CDR2 YNNKEL (reference sequence). The CDR3, as DNA: TGTGCCAGCAGCTCCTTAGGAGGGGGCCACAATGAGCAGTTCTTC. Translating it yields CASSSLGGGHNEQFF.

The chain has TRBV18 and TRBJ1-1; 7 nucleotides line up with TRBD1. The germline V gene has CDR1 KGHSH and CDR2 LQKENI. J lost 1 base, V lost 3 bases, and 8 bases had no gene match. CDR3 length: 16 residues. CDR3 DNA: TGTGCCAGCTCACCCGTAACTTGGACAGGGAACACTGAAGCTTTCTTT. Protein: CASSPVTWTGNTEAFF.

This chain links TRBV28 with TRBJ2-4; TRBD1 agrees at 7 bases. The V segment lost 5 bases and the J segment 0 bases; nucleotides outside the gene matches: 10. Germline CDR1 MDHEN, CDR2 SYDVKM. The CDR3 sequence is 17 residues long. For the CDR3, the DNA is TGTGCCAGCAGTCTCCCCCGGGACAGCCTAGCCAAAAACATTCAGTACTTC. Translation gives CASSLPRDSLAKNIQYF. The whole variable domain, remainder taken from reference TRBV28 and TRBJ2-4, is DVKVTQSSRYLVKRTGEKVFLECVQDMDHENMFWYRQDPGLGLRLIYFSYDVKMKEKGDIPEGYSVSREKKERFSLILESASTNQTSMYLCASSLPRDSLAKNIQYFGAGTRLSVL.

The J gene is TRBJ1-5, the V gene TRBV18; TRBD1 aligns across 7 bases. CDR3 length: 15 amino acids. CDR1 is KGHSH and CDR2 is LQKENI in the germline V gene. Losses at the gene ends were 2 bases for V and 7 bases for J; bases not matched to a gene: 8. The DNA for the CDR3 is TGTGCCAGCTCACCAAAGGGGGCCGAGGGGCAGCCCCAGCATTTT. It encodes CASSPKGAEGQPQHF.